A selection of T cell receptor beta chains follows, all from one sample in a study of radiotherapy plus CTLA-4 blockade in lung cancer. The data were produced by immunoSEQ multiplex PCR, yet TCRdb's version contains in-frame clones alone and is incomplete. The table shows 40,000 or so clones, with more than 60% occurring only once. The sequences come from peripheral blood, collected from a patient treated with radiotherapy plus ipilimumab. These receptor sequences come from a human donor with non-small cell lung cancer who had stable disease on radiotherapy plus ipilimumab. CDR3s include the opening cysteine and the closing phenylalanine or tryptophan. The D gene is left open where the match is weak. Not every row has a clone size; where given, it reads once, few, many or a size class.

.,TRBV18,TRBJ1-6,TRBD1,TGTGCCAGCTCACCCCGAGAAGGGGGCGTTTCACCCCTCCACTTT,CASSPREGGVSPLHF
few,TRBV7-9,TRBJ1-6,.,TGTGCCAGCAGGTCTACTACAAATAATTCACCCCTCCACTTT,CASRSTTNNSPLHF
.,TRBV7-9,TRBJ1-2,.,TGTGCCAGCAGCCCACGAGGGGGGGGCGGTAGCTATGGCTACACCTTC,CASSPRGGGGSYGYTF
few,TRBV2,TRBJ2-7,TRBD1,TGTGCCAGCAGCTTGAGACAGGGAAATATCTACGAGCAGTACTTC,CASSLRQGNIYEQYF
.,TRBV19,TRBJ1-6,.,TGTGCCAGTAGTAGGCAGGGCTATAATTCACCCCTCCACTTT,CASSRQGYNSPLHF
once,TRBV11-3,TRBJ2-7,.,TGTGCCAGCACCCAGAATTTTGCGGGGATATCCTACGAGCAGTACTTC,CASTQNFAGISYEQYF
.,TRBV11-3,TRBJ2-4,TRBD1,TGTGCCAGCAGCTTGGGACAGGGCAGGAACATTCAGTACTTC,CASSLGQGRNIQYF
.,TRBV5-1,TRBJ1-5,TRBD1,TGCGCCAGCAGTAATTTCAGGGACAGAGCTAATCAGCCCCAGCATTTT,CASSNFRDRANQPQHF
.,TRBV5-8,TRBJ1-6,.,TGTGCCAGCAGCCACGGGCAAGGGGTTTATAATTCACCCCTCCACTTT,CASSHGQGVYNSPLHF
once,TRBV19,TRBJ1-6,.,TGTGCCAGTAGTAGTCTCGGGGGGCGCACAAGTGGCTCACCCCTCCACTTT,CASSSLGGRTSGSPLHF
.,TRBV19,TRBJ1-6,TRBD1,TGTGCCAGTAGCCATCGACAGGGTGGCTCACCCCTCCACTTT,CASSHRQGGSPLHF
.,TRBV2,TRBJ2-7,TRBD1,TGTGCCAGCAGAGTGAGGACAGGGGTATCCTACGAGCAGTACTTC,CASRVRTGVSYEQYF
.,TRBV7-9,TRBJ2-7,.,TGTGCCAGCAGCCTCCTCCGGGACACACCCTACGAGCAGTACTTC,CASSLLRDTPYEQYF
few,TRBV30,TRBJ2-1,.,TGTGCCTGGAGTGAACGAGCGGAGTACAATGAGCAGTTCTTC,CAWSERAEYNEQFF
.,TRBV11-2,TRBJ1-6,.,TGTGCCAGCAGCTTATCCAGCGGCCCGTCACCCCTCCACTTT,CASSLSSGPSPLHF
.,TRBV2,TRBJ1-1,TRBD1,TGTGCCAGCGGATACAGGGGGCACGCTGAAGCTTTCTTT,CASGYRGHAEAFF
.,TRBV5-1,TRBJ2-7,.,TGCGCCAGCAGCTCCCAGGGGACGGGACCTTACGAGCAGTACTTC,CASSSQGTGPYEQYF
.,TRBV7-9,TRBJ1-3,.,TGTGCCAGCTGGGCAGGCCCTCGTATGGGCCTCTCTGGAAACACCATATATTTT,CASWAGPRMGLSGNTIYF
.,TRBV29-1,TRBJ1-1,.,TGCAGCGTTAAAGTTTTAAGGGGCCCCAACACTGAAGCTTTCTTT,CSVKVLRGPNTEAFF
once,TRBV19,TRBJ2-1,TRBD1,TGTGCCACCTATAAACCGGGACAGTCATACAATGAGCAGTTCTTC,CATYKPGQSYNEQFF
few,TRBV5-8,TRBJ1-2,.,TGTGCCAGCAGGCGGGACCCAGTGGGGGGCTACACCTTC,CASRRDPVGGYTF
.,TRBV5-1,TRBJ1-1,.,TGCGCCAGCAGCTTTTCTATGAACACTGAAGCTTTCTTT,CASSFSMNTEAFF
.,TRBV6-6,TRBJ2-1,TRBD1,TGTGCCAGCAGTCAACCTTACAGGGGCGCTGAGCAGTTCTTC,CASSQPYRGAEQFF
once,TRBV19,TRBJ1-5,.,TGTGCCAGTAGCCCCTACGTACAGTATAGCAATCAGCCCCAGCATTTT,CASSPYVQYSNQPQHF